Listed below are T cell receptor beta chains from one sample, sequenced in a study of blood T cell repertoires in COVID-19. Clones were read by immunoSEQ multiplex PCR, and TCRdb kept only the in-frame ones, dropping some. The table lists over 50,000 clones, 80% to 85% of them singletons. What was sequenced was peripheral blood. All receptors come from a man aged 60 to 75 with COVID-19, enrolled during active disease. The CDR3 runs from the conserved cysteine through the conserved F or W. Each record gives: D gene, clone size, CDR3 length, V gene, J gene, CDR3 DNA, CDR3 protein. D genes are given only for firm matches. Clone size, where shown, is once, few, many, or a class for clones that have expanded.

D: -
size: -
length: 16
V: TRBV10-2
J: TRBJ2-1
DNA: TGCGCCAGCAGTGAGTCGGTGGCGGTCTCCTACAATGAGCAGTTCTTC
CDR3: CASSESVAVSYNEQFF

D: -
size: once
length: 15
V: TRBV28
J: TRBJ1-6
DNA: TGTGCCAGCAGTTTAGCAGGGTTAGAGAATTCACCCCTCCACTTT
CDR3: CASSLAGLENSPLHF

D: -
size: -
length: 12
V: TRBV30
J: TRBJ1-1
DNA: TGTGCCTGGAGTGCTACCGAAGCGGATGCTTTCTTT
CDR3: CAWSATEADAFF

D: TRBD1
size: -
length: 14
V: TRBV7-9
J: TRBJ1-2
DNA: TGTGCCAGCAGCTTTGGGACAGGGTTCGGAGGCTACACCTTC
CDR3: CASSFGTGFGGYTF

D: TRBD1
size: -
length: 17
V: TRBV7-3
J: TRBJ1-3
DNA: TGTGCCAGCTACACGGGGACAGGGGGAGAGGTAAGAAACACCATATATTTT
CDR3: CASYTGTGGEVRNTIYF

D: TRBD2
size: -
length: 16
V: TRBV18
J: TRBJ2-5
DNA: TGTGCCAGCTCGCCCACCTCTAGCGGGGCGAAAGAGACCCAGTACTTC
CDR3: CASSPTSSGAKETQYF

D: -
size: -
length: 14
V: TRBV3-1/TRBV3-2
J: TRBJ2-7
DNA: TGTGCCAGCAGCCAGAGTTTAGGGGGCTACGAGCAGTACTTC
CDR3: CASSQSLGGYEQYF

D: -
size: once
length: 12
V: TRBV24-1
J: TRBJ2-3
DNA: TGTGCCACCGGCGGGGTATCAGATACGCAGTATTTT
CDR3: CATGGVSDTQYF

D: -
size: -
length: 16
V: TRBV5-6
J: TRBJ2-5
DNA: TGTGCCAGCAGCTTTACGGGACTTACCTCGTCTGAGACCCAGTACTTC
CDR3: CASSFTGLTSSETQYF

D: TRBD2
size: once
length: 16
V: TRBV12-5
J: TRBJ2-5
DNA: TGTGCTAGTGGTTTGGTACTCGGGGGGAGCCAAGAGACCCAGTACTTC
CDR3: CASGLVLGGSQETQYF

D: TRBD2
size: -
length: 15
V: TRBV24-1
J: TRBJ2-1
DNA: TGTGCCACCAGCTCACATATAGCGGGCTACAATGAGCAGTTCTTC
CDR3: CATSSHIAGYNEQFF

D: TRBD2
size: -
length: 15
V: TRBV28
J: TRBJ2-1
DNA: TGTGCCAGCAGTTCGACTAGCGGGCCCGAAAGTGAGCAGTTCTTC
CDR3: CASSSTSGPESEQFF

D: TRBD1
size: -
length: 14
V: TRBV5-1
J: TRBJ1-5
DNA: TGCGCCAGCAGCGCGGGACAGGGGGATCAGCCCCAGCATTTT
CDR3: CASSAGQGDQPQHF

D: TRBD1
size: -
length: 17
V: TRBV10-1
J: TRBJ2-3
DNA: TGCGCCAGCAGTGATGGGACAGGGGGCATCGGCACAGATACGCAGTATTTT
CDR3: CASSDGTGGIGTDTQYF

D: -
size: -
length: 12
V: TRBV30
J: TRBJ2-1
DNA: TGTGCCTGGAGTGTACGAGACGGGGGGCAGTTCTTC
CDR3: CAWSVRDGGQFF

D: TRBD1
size: -
length: 16
V: TRBV5-4
J: TRBJ1-4
DNA: TGTGCCAGCAGCCTGAACGGACAGGGTTCTAATGAAAAACTGTTTTTT
CDR3: CASSLNGQGSNEKLFF

D: TRBD1
size: -
length: 14
V: TRBV5-1
J: TRBJ1-4
DNA: TGCGCCAGCAGATCCGGGACAGGGAGTGAAAAACTGTTTTTT
CDR3: CASRSGTGSEKLFF

D: TRBD2
size: -
length: 15
V: TRBV19
J: TRBJ2-2
DNA: TGTGCCAGTAGTACAAGGGGGACTAGCGGGAGTGTGCTGTTTTTT
CDR3: CASSTRGTSGSVLFF

D: TRBD2
size: -
length: 16
V: TRBV7-2
J: TRBJ2-7
DNA: TGTGCCAGCAGCTTACTCACTAGCGGGAATTGGTACGAGCAGTACTTC
CDR3: CASSLLTSGNWYEQYF

D: TRBD2
size: -
length: 18
V: TRBV11-3
J: TRBJ2-1
DNA: TGTGCCAGCAGCCCCCCGCCGGGACTAGCGGGGGTGGGGAATGAGCAGTTCTTC
CDR3: CASSPPPGLAGVGNEQFF

D: TRBD1
size: -
length: 16
V: TRBV2
J: TRBJ1-6
DNA: TGTGCCAGCAGACCACAGGGGGGAGGGTCGGCTTCACCCCTCCACTTT
CDR3: CASRPQGGGSASPLHF

D: -
size: -
length: 16
V: TRBV25-1
J: TRBJ2-3
DNA: TGTGCCAGCAGTGAATACCCGGGATCAAACACAGATACGCAGTATTTT
CDR3: CASSEYPGSNTDTQYF

D: -
size: -
length: 16
V: TRBV10-3
J: TRBJ1-3
DNA: TGTGCCACTGAAACGAGGACAGTCCTCTCTGGAAACACCATATATTTT
CDR3: CATETRTVLSGNTIYF

D: TRBD1
size: -
length: 15
V: TRBV9
J: TRBJ1-1
DNA: TGTGCCAGCAGCGTAGATCACAGGGGAAATGGTGAAGCTTTCTTT
CDR3: CASSVDHRGNGEAFF

D: TRBD1
size: -
length: 16
V: TRBV14
J: TRBJ2-2
DNA: TGTGCCAGCAGCCAGGGTGGACAGGGGCGCACCGGGGAGCTGTTTTTT
CDR3: CASSQGGQGRTGELFF

D: TRBD1
size: -
length: 14
V: TRBV10-3
J: TRBJ1-2
DNA: TGTGCCATCAGCCGGACAGGGGATAACTATGGCTACACCTTC
CDR3: CAISRTGDNYGYTF

D: -
size: -
length: 13
V: TRBV10-2
J: TRBJ1-2
DNA: TGCGCCAGCAGTGAAGGAGCTAACTATGGCTACACCTTC
CDR3: CASSEGANYGYTF

D: TRBD2
size: -
length: 15
V: TRBV2
J: TRBJ2-5
DNA: TGTGCCACCCAGGATAGCGGGGGGTCATCAGAGACCCAGTACTTC
CDR3: CATQDSGGSSETQYF